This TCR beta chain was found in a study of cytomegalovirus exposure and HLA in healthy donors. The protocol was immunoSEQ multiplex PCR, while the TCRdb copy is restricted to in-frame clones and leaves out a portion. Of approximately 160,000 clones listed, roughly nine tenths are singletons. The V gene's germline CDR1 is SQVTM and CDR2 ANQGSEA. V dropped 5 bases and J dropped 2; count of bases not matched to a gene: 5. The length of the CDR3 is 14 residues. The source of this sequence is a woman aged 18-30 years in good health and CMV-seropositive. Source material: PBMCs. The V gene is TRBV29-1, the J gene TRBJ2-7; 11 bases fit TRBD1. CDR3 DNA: TGCAGCGTTAGAGGGGGACAGGGGGCCTACGAGCAGTACTTC. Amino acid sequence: CSVRGGQGAYEQYF.